Listed here are 18 T cell receptor beta chains from one sample, sequenced in a study of a mutant IDH1 vaccine in newly diagnosed glioma. The time point here: baseline, week 1 (first vaccination visit). The sample's treatment: pre-vaccination baseline after standard-of-care therapy. Produced via immunoSEQ multiplex PCR; TCRdb's table is partial and in-frame only. The sample yields about 59,000 clones, about nine tenths seen once. The source material was PBMCs, sampled from a glioma patient treated with radiotherapy, temozolomide or both. All receptors come from a man aged 50 to 59 with glioma.

This clone has only one observation. The chain employs TRBV6-4 and TRBJ2-3; TRBD1 might be the D (5 bases). Per germline, CDR1 MRHNA and CDR2 SNTAGT. Trimming left V 5 bases short and J 0 bases short, with 12 bases between. The CDR3 is made up of 15 amino acids. CDR3 sequence: CASSLAGRSTDTQYF. CDR3 in DNA: TGTGCCAGCAGTCTGGCAGGGCGGAGCACAGATACGCAGTATTTT.

This sequence joins TRBV29-1 and TRBJ1-1, with a weak D call TRBD1 (6 bases). This CDR3 contains 11 residues. The germline CDR1 and CDR2 sequences are SQVTM and ANQGSEA. Deletions cut 4 bases from V and 4 bases from J, with 7 bases between. The CDR3 DNA is TGCAGCGTTGCCAGGGGCACTGAAGCTTTCTTT. Protein product: CSVARGTEAFF.

This chain connects TRBV6-1 to TRBJ2-7; 14 positions match TRBD2. This CDR3 has 15 residues. Germline V CDR1 and CDR2: MNHNS, SASEGT. Trimming cost V 6 bases and J 2 bases; bases outside gene matches: 3. This CDR3 is CASRGLAGATYEQYF. CDR3 coding DNA: TGTGCCAGCAGGGGACTAGCGGGGGCCACCTACGAGCAGTACTTC.

The chain carries TRBV6-1 and TRBJ2-1; 7 bases fit TRBD1. The CDR3 sequence is 14 residues long. The germline V gene has CDR1 MNHNS and CDR2 SASEGT. J was trimmed by 8 bases and V by 5 bases; bases with no gene match: 9. CDR3 sequence reads: CASSTRQGIHEQFF. CDR3 nucleotides: TGTGCCAGCAGTACCCGACAGGGTATCCATGAGCAGTTCTTC.

The chain combines TRBV2 with TRBJ2-3; 8 bases are shared with TRBD1. The junction had 9 bases not matched to a gene; V was cut back by 6 bases and J by 4 bases. Germline loops: CDR1 SNHLY, CDR2 FYNNEI. The CDR3 consists of 15 residues. The CDR3 region has the DNA TGTGCCAGCAGAGGGACAGGAGGTTTTGCAGATACGCAGTATTTT. The encoded protein is CASRGTGGFADTQYF.

V and J are TRBV30 and TRBJ1-5; 7 bases line up with TRBD1. Germline trimming cut 0 bases from V and 6 bases from J; bases unmatched to any gene: 8. In germline, CDR1 is GTSNPN, CDR2 SVGIG (reference sequence). The CDR3 totals 15 residues. The CDR3 region has the DNA TGTGCCTGGAGTGTACAGGGGAGAATTGGTCAGCCCCAGCATTTT. This sequence encodes CAWSVQGRIGQPQHF.

In DNA, the CDR3 is TGCGCCAGCAGGCAGGGACAGGGAAACACCGGGGAGCTGTTTTTT. Translated: CASRQGQGNTGELFF. The chain employs TRBV10-2 and TRBJ2-2; TRBD1 aligns across 9 bases. The trim removed 6 bases at V and 2 bases at J, leaving 4 bases unmatched. CDR1 is WSHSY, CDR2 SAAADI, per germline. The CDR3 spans 15 residues.

This clone was observed a few times. The genes are TRBV29-1 and TRBJ1-2, with TRBD1 identical over 10 bases. The V segment lost 4 bases and the J segment 6 bases; nucleotides outside the gene matches: 5. The CDR3 has 13 amino acids. Germline values: CDR1 SQVTM, CDR2 ANQGSEA. The CDR3: CSVVGQGRNGYTF. CDR3 DNA: TGCAGCGTTGTGGGACAGGGGAGGAATGGCTACACCTTC.

This clone was recorded only once. This chain joins TRBV6-1 and TRBJ1-5, with 7 nucleotides matching TRBD1. There are 15 residues in the CDR3. Germline V gives CDR1 MNHNS, CDR2 SASEGT. V lost 0 bases to trimming and J lost 3 bases; unmatched junction nucleotides: 2. CDR3 coding DNA: TGTGCCAGCAGTGAAGCGACAGGGCCCAATCAGCCCCAGCATTTT. Its translation is CASSEATGPNQPQHF.

V usage is TRBV28 and J usage is TRBJ1-1; D possibly corresponds to TRBD1 (6 bases). With 3 bases removed from V and 1 base from J, the gap between germline ends came to 12 bases. The CDR3 totals 15 residues. The V gene's germline CDR1 is MDHEN and CDR2 SYDVKM. This chain's CDR3 is CASSLAWGANTEAFF. The CDR3 DNA is TGTGCCAGCAGTTTGGCATGGGGGGCGAACACTGAAGCTTTCTTT.

The V gene is TRBV7-2, the J gene TRBJ2-7, with D uncertain. Germline V gives CDR1 SGHTA, CDR2 FQGNSA. Trimming took off 5 bases at V and 0 bases at J, with 5 bases between the two ends. This CDR3 spans 12 amino acids. CDR3 region: CASSRVSYEQYF. In nucleotides, the CDR3 is TGTGCCAGCAGCCGAGTCTCCTACGAGCAGTACTTC.

The table lists this clone with a count of one. CDR3 residues: CASSLNRDRISYEQYF. In DNA, the CDR3 is TGTGCCAGCAGCCTGAACCGGGACAGGATCTCCTACGAGCAGTACTTC. The V call is TRBV7-2, the J call TRBJ2-7; 8 bases agree with TRBD1. This CDR3 comprises 16 residues. Germline V gene data show CDR1 as SGHTA and CDR2 as FQGNSA. Losses at the gene ends were 5 bases for V and 0 bases for J; bases not matched to a gene: 9.

This chain joins TRBV6-1 and TRBJ1-3; D is ambiguous. The CDR3 extends over 11 amino acids. Germline CDR1 is MNHNS and CDR2 is SASEGT. V lost 9 bases to trimming and J lost 11 bases, with 14 bases between them. The CDR3 loop is CASSTPAAIYF. In DNA form, the CDR3 reads TGTGCCAGTTCGACACCAGCCGCCATATATTTT.

V gene TRBV7-2 combines with J gene TRBJ2-7; TRBD1 aligns across 7 bases. Germline-derived CDR1 and CDR2 are SGHTA and FQGNSA. With 1 base clipped from V and 6 bases from J, the junction kept 3 bases outside the gene matches. The CDR3 is 13 amino acids. For the CDR3, the DNA is TGTGCCAGCAGCTTAGTACCAGGGGGCGAGCAGTACTTC. It specifies CASSLVPGGEQYF.

The chain couples TRBV5-1 to TRBJ2-5; 10 nucleotides agree with TRBD2. With V trimmed by 0 bases and J by 3 bases, 2 bases remained unmatched. In germline, CDR1 is SGHRS, CDR2 YFSETQ. The CDR3 extends over 15 amino acids. CDR3 bases: TGCGCCAGCAGCTTGGAACTAGCGGGAAAAGAGACCCAGTACTTC. As protein: CASSLELAGKETQYF.

V gene TRBV5-4 combines with J gene TRBJ1-3; weak D call: TRBD1 (6 bases). Per germline, CDR1 SGHNT and CDR2 YYREEE (reference sequence). This CDR3 has 17 residues. Trimming left V 4 bases short and J 1 base short, with 18 bases between. The DNA of the CDR3 is TGTGCCAGCAGCCTGAATGGGGGCCGGGGGTCTGGAAACACCATATATTTT. Protein: CASSLNGGRGSGNTIYF.

The gene calls are TRBV6-4 and TRBJ2-1, with TRBD2 identical over 8 bases. The CDR3 loop spans 14 amino acids. Unmatched junction bases numbered 13, after V lost 8 bases and J lost 10 bases. Germline V gene sequence: CDR1 MRHNA, CDR2 SNTAGT. The CDR3 coding sequence is TGTGCCAGCCGGAAACGGGAGGGCCAAGAGGAGCAGTTCTTC. It specifies CASRKREGQEEQFF.

This clone was seen only a few times. The gene calls are TRBV7-9 and TRBJ2-7; 11 nucleotides agree with TRBD1. The V segment lost 5 bases and the J segment 5 bases; nucleotides outside the gene matches: 11. This CDR3 comprises 16 residues. From germline, CDR1 is SEHNR and CDR2 FQNEAQ (reference sequence). Here the CDR3 reads CASSAIGTGGINEQYF. As DNA, the CDR3 is TGTGCCAGCAGCGCAATAGGGACAGGGGGGATTAACGAGCAGTACTTC. Based on the CDR3 plus reference TRBV7-9 and TRBJ2-7, the full variable domain is DTGVSQNPRHKITKRGQNVTFRCDPISEHNRLYWYRQTLGQGPEFLTYFQNEAQLEKSRLLSDRFSAERPKGSFSTLEIQRTEQGDSAMYLCASSAIGTGGINEQYFGPGTRLTVT.